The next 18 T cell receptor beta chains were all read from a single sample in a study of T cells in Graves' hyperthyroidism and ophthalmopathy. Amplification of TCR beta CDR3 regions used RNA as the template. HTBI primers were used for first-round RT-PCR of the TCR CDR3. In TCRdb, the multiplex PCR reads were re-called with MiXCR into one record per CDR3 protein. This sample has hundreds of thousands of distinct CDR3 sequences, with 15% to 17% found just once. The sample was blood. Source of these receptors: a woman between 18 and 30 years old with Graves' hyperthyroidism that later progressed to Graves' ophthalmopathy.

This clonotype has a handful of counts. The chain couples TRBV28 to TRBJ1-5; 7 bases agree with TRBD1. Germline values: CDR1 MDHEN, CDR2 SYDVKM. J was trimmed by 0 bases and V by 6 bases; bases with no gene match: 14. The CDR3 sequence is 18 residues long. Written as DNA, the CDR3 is TGTGCCAGCAGCCAAGGACAGGCTACAATTTTTAGCAATCAGCCCCAGCATTTT. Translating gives CASSQGQATIFSNQPQHF.

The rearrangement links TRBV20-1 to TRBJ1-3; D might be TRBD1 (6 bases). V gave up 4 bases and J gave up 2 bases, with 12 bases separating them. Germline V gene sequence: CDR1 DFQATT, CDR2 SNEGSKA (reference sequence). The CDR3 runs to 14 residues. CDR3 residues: CSAIRQAPGNTIYF. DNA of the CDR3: TGCAGTGCTATTCGACAGGCTCCTGGAAACACCATATATTTT.

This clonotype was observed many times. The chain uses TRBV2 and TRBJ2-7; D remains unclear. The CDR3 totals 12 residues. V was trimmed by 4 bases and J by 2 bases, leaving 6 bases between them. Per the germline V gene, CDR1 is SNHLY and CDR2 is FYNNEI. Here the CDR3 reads CASSGDAYEQYF. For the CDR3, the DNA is TGTGCCAGCAGTGGTGACGCCTACGAGCAGTACTTC.

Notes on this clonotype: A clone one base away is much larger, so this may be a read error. The CDR3 loop reads CSVDGTRDTEAFF. CDR3 in DNA: TGCAGCGTTGATGGGACGAGGGACACTGAAGCTTTCTTT. J is TRBJ1-1 and V is TRBV29-1; maybe TRBD1 (5 bases). This CDR3 spans 13 amino acids. CDR1 and CDR2 from the germline V gene are SQVTM and ANQGSEA. V was pared by 3 bases and J by 3 bases, with 11 bases between.

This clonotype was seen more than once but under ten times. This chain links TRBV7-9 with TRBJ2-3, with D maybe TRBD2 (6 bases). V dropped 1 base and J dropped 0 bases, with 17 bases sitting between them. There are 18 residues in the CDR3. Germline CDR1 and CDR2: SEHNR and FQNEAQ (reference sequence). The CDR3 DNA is TGTGCCAGCAGCTTAGAGGGAGGACACTTCATTAGCACAGATACGCAGTATTTT. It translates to CASSLEGGHFISTDTQYF.

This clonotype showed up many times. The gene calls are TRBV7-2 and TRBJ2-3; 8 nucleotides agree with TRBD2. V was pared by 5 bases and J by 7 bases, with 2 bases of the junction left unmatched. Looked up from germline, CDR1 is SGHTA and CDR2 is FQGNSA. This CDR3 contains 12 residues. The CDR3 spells CASSTSGYTQYF. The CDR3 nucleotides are TGTGCCAGCAGCACTAGCGGATATACGCAGTATTTT.

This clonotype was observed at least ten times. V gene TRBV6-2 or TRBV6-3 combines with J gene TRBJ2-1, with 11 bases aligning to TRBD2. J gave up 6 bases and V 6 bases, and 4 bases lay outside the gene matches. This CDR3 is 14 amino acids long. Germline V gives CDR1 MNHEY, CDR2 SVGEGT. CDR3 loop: CASSLLAGANEQFF. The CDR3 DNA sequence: TGTGCCAGCAGCTTACTAGCGGGAGCCAATGAGCAGTTCTTC.

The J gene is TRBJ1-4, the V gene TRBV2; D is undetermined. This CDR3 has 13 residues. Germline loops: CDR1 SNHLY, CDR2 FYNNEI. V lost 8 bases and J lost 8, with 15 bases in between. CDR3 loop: CASRPSGREKLFF. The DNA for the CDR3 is TGTGCCAGCCGACCGTCCGGGCGGGAAAAACTGTTTTTT.

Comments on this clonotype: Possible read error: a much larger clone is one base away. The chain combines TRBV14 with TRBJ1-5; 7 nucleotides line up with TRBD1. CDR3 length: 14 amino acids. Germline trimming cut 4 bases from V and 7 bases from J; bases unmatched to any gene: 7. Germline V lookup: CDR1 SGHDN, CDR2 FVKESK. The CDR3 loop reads CASSPTGLTQPQHF. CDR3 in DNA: TGTGCCAGCAGCCCGACAGGGTTGACCCAGCCCCAGCATTTT.

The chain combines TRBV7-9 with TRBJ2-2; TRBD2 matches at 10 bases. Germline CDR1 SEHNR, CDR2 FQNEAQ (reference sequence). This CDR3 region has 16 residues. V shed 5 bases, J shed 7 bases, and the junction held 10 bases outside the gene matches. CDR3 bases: TGTGCCAGCAGCCTGGGGGTAGCGGGAGGTGGCGGGGAGCTGTTTTTT. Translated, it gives CASSLGVAGGGGELFF.

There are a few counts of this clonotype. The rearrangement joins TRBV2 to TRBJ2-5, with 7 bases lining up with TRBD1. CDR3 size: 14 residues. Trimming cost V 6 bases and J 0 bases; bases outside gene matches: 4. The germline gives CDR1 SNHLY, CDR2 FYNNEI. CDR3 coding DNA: TGTGCCAGCAGCCCGGGACAGTACCAAGAGACCCAGTACTTC. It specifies CASSPGQYQETQYF.

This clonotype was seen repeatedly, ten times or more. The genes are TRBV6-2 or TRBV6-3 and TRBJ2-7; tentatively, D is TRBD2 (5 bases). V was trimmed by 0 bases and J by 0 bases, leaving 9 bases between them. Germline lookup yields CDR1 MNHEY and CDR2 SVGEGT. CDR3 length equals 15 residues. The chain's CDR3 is CASSYSRAASYEQYF. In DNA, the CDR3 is TGTGCCAGCAGTTACTCTCGAGCGGCCTCCTACGAGCAGTACTTC.

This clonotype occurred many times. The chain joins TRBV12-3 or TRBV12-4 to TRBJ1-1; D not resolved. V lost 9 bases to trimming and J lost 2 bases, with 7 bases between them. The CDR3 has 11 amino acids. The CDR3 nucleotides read TGTGCCAGAGGAAGAAACACTGAAGCTTTCTTT. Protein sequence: CARGRNTEAFF.

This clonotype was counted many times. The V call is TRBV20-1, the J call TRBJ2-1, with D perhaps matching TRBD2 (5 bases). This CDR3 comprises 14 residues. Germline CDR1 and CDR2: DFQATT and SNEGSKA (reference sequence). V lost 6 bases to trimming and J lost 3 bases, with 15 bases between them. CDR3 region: CSALRPGYYNEQFF. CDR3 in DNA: TGCAGTGCCCTTCGCCCGGGGTACTACAATGAGCAGTTCTTC.

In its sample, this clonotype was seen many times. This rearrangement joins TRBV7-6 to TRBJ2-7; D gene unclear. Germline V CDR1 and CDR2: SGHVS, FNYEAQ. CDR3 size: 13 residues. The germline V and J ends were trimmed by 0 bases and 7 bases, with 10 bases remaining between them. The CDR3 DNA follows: TGTGCCAGCAGCTTAGCCCCTGCCGGGGAGCAGTACTTC. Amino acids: CASSLAPAGEQYF.

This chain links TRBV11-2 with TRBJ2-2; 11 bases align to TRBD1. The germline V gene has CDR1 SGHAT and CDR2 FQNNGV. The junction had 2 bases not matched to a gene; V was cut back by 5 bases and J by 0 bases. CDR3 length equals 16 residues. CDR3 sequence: CASSPGQGANTGELFF. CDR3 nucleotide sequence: TGTGCCAGCAGCCCGGGACAGGGGGCGAACACCGGGGAGCTGTTTTTT.

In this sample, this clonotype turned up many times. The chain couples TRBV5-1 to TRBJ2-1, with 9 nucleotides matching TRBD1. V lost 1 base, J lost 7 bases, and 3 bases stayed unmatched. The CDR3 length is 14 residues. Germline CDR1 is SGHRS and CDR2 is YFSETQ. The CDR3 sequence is CASSLTGGGNEQFF. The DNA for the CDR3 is TGCGCCAGCAGCTTGACAGGGGGCGGGAATGAGCAGTTCTTC.

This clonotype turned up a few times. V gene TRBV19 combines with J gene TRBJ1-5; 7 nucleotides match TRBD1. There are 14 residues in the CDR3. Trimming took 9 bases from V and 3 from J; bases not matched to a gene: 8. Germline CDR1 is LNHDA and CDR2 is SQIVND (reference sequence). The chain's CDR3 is CASRGDRVNQPQHF. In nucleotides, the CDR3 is TGTGCCAGCCGGGGTGACAGGGTCAATCAGCCCCAGCATTTT.